This TCR beta chain came from a study of PD-1 blockade in classical Hodgkin lymphoma. Study information: Patients got intravenous nivolumab 3 mg/kg every 2 weeks. Study-wide results and caveats: Relapsed/refractory patients reportedly had the lowest baseline TCR diversity, below newly diagnosed patients, who were below healthy donors.

The time point is: cycle 4 day 1 (C4D1), after 6 weeks of nivolumab. Every one of the patients relapsed after autologous stem cell transplantation (brentuximab vedotin exposure was variable). Sequenced by immunoSEQ multiplex PCR; TCRdb stores in-frame clones only, minus some. The sample lists tens of thousands of clones; about 80% were seen once. V was clipped by 1 base and J by 6 bases, with 13 bases between them. CDR3 length equals 14 residues. Germline CDR1 PRHDT, CDR2 FYEKMQ (reference sequence). Remarks on this clone: The target antigen is unknown.

J is TRBJ2-7 and V is TRBV13; D may be TRBD1 (5 bases). The TCR comes from a human donor with classical Hodgkin lymphoma. Sequencing was performed on peripheral blood mononuclear cells (PBMCs), taken before the fourth cycle of nivolumab. The CDR3: CASSLEFQGSEQYF. CDR3 DNA sequence: TGTGCCAGCAGCTTAGAATTTCAGGGTTCCGAGCAGTACTTC.